The TCR beta chain under discussion was sequenced for a study of T-cell memory formation after mild COVID-19. From germline, CDR1 is MNHNS and CDR2 SASEGT. The CDR3 runs 15 residues. The V and J ends lost 6 bases and 4 bases, in that order; junction bases with no gene match: 7. This clonotype was seen a few times. Using its own MiXCR run on the 5' RACE reads, TCRdb lists one record per CDR3 protein. The top ten hold around 12% of the sample, which has around 410,000 distinct CDR3 sequences, 20% to 30% seen once. The sample comprised PBMCs or a T cell subset sorted from them (not recorded which). This clonotype was obtained from an adult woman who had mild COVID-19 (a few samples of this study predate the infection). Cell type and time point are not known. J is TRBJ2-1 and V is TRBV6-1; 9 positions agree with TRBD2. The chain's CDR3 is CASSEGGRAYNEQFF. DNA for the CDR3: TGTGCCAGCAGCGAGGGCGGGAGGGCTTACAATGAGCAGTTCTTC.